Sequencing of this TCR beta chain was carried out in a study of shared clonotypes between healthy human individuals. Whole-study results and caveats: The study generally estimated greater richness for naive than memory subsets. When compared with the clonotypes that were shared by all four sorted-subset donors, the non-shared clonotypes turned out to have lower generation probabilities.

The naive CD8 fraction comprised CD45RO-negative cells positively selected for CCR7 and excluded terminally differentiated effector memory CD45RA+ cells. Measured with immunoSEQ multiplex PCR; TCRdb has only the in-frame clones, and not every one. The sample holds about 2.2 million clones, 90% to 95% seen once. Germline V gene lookup returns CDR1 LGHNA and CDR2 YSLEER. This CDR3 has 16 amino acids. V lost 1 base and J lost 6; bases outside the gene matches: 9. A note on this clone: No antigen is known for it.

The genes are TRBV4-3 and TRBJ2-1, with 7 bases that match TRBD2. Sequencing was performed on naive CD8+ T cells from PBMCs. The origin of this receptor is a man aged 18 to 29 in good health. Some clones in this sample may be carry-over from other donors' samples. This CDR3 is CASSQVFAGVSNEQFF. For the CDR3, the DNA is TGCGCCAGCAGCCAAGTTTTTGCGGGAGTCAGCAATGAGCAGTTCTTC.